These 16 T cell receptor beta chains originate from one sample sequenced in a study of blood T cell repertoires in COVID-19. Measured with immunoSEQ multiplex PCR; TCRdb has only the in-frame clones, and not every one. There are 250,000 or so clones in the sample; approximately 90% occur only once, and approximately 3% lies in the top ten. The sequenced material came from PBMCs or T cells enriched from blood (not recorded which). The receptors shown here come from a man aged 35-49 years who had been exposed to COVID-19.

This chain connects TRBV6-5 to TRBJ2-1; TRBD2 aligns across 7 bases. J lost 8 bases, V lost 6 bases, and 13 bases had no gene match. The CDR3 spans 15 residues. Germline CDR1 and CDR2: MNHEY and SVGAGI. The CDR3 bases are TGTGCCAGCAGCCCACGACGGGGAGGGAGTTATGAGCAGTTCTTC. Its translation: CASSPRRGGSYEQFF.

Concerning this clone itself: The same CDR3 arises from other DNA sequences in this sample as well. The rearrangement joins TRBV6-5 to TRBJ1-2; possibly TRBD1 for D (5 bases). The CDR3 sequence is 12 residues long. The germline gives CDR1 MNHEY, CDR2 SVGAGI. V shed 0 bases and J shed 8 bases, with 7 bases lying between them. The CDR3 region has the DNA TGTGCCAGCAGTTACTCCGGGGGGGGCTACACCTTC. Amino acid sequence: CASSYSGGGYTF.

CDR3 nucleotide sequence: TGTGCCAGTAGTCCCCCCGAGCGGGAGGCTCACTACGAGCAGTACTTC. It is translated as CASSPPEREAHYEQYF. The chain joins TRBV19 to TRBJ2-7, with TRBD2 matching 9 bases. Germline values: CDR1 LNHDA, CDR2 SQIVND (reference sequence). V dropped 5 bases and J dropped 3; count of bases not matched to a gene: 11. There are 16 residues in the CDR3. Supplemented by reference TRBV19 and TRBJ2-7, the full variable domain reads DGGITQSPKYLFRKEGQNVTLSCEQNLNHDAMYWYRQDPGQGLRLIYYSQIVNDFQKGDIAEGYSVSREKKESFPLTVTSAQKNPTAFYLCASSPPEREAHYEQYFGPGTRLTVT.

Written as DNA, the CDR3 is TGTGCCAGCAGTTTAACCGGACTAGCGGGAGGAAAGGATGAGCAGTTCTTC. Translating gives CASSLTGLAGGKDEQFF. This sequence joins TRBV28 and TRBJ2-1; 14 bases map to TRBD2. The germline CDR1 and CDR2 sequences are MDHEN and SYDVKM. The CDR3 contains 17 residues. J gave up 8 bases and V 2 bases, and 8 bases lay outside the gene matches.

The gene calls are TRBV7-2 and TRBJ2-2; 9 nucleotides match TRBD2. Germline trimming cut 3 bases from V and 7 bases from J; bases unmatched to any gene: 9. The CDR3 consists of 16 residues. Germline assignment: CDR1 SGHTA and CDR2 FQGNSA. CDR3 amino acids: CASSLSLAGYGGELFF. The CDR3 DNA follows: TGTGCCAGCAGCTTGAGTCTAGCGGGGTATGGCGGGGAGCTGTTTTTT.

This clone was detected only once. The V gene is TRBV11-2, the J gene TRBJ2-7; 7 bases fit TRBD2. The V gene end was trimmed by 1 base and the J gene end by 0 bases; junction bases not matched to a gene: 3. The CDR3 extends over 15 amino acids. Per germline, CDR1 SGHAT and CDR2 FQNNGV. The CDR3 DNA reads as TGTGCCAGCAGCTTAGGGCGGGGGAGCTCCTACGAGCAGTACTTC. Translated: CASSLGRGSSYEQYF.

This clone was observed a few times. The rearrangement links TRBV30 to TRBJ2-1, with unresolved D. In germline, CDR1 is GTSNPN, CDR2 SVGIG (reference sequence). The length of the CDR3 is 13 residues. The V end was cut by 4 bases, the J end by 2 bases, with 9 bases between. CDR3 in amino acids: CAWNSIPYNEQFF. Here the CDR3 DNA reads TGTGCCTGGAACAGTATTCCCTACAATGAGCAGTTCTTC.

This chain joins TRBV27 and TRBJ1-2, with TRBD1 matching over 9 bases. The V and J ends lost 6 bases and 5 bases, in that order; junction bases with no gene match: 7. The CDR3 totals 14 residues. Germline values: CDR1 MNHEY, CDR2 SMNVEV (reference sequence). The CDR3 loop is CASRWRGQGYGYTF. CDR3 DNA: TGTGCCAGCAGGTGGCGAGGACAGGGGTATGGCTACACCTTC.

The chain combines TRBV4-1 with TRBJ1-1; unclear D gene. The CDR3 contains 12 residues. Germline values: CDR1 MGHRA, CDR2 YSYEKL. Deletions cut 1 base from V and 6 bases from J, with 6 bases between. CDR3 loop: CASSQGASEAFF. In DNA form, the CDR3 reads TGCGCCAGCAGCCAAGGAGCTTCTGAAGCTTTCTTT.

CDR3: CASSGDRGASYGYTF. Here the CDR3 DNA reads TGTGCCAGCAGCGGGGACAGGGGGGCTAGCTATGGCTACACCTTC. The chain couples TRBV7-9 to TRBJ1-2, with TRBD1 identical over 11 bases. J was trimmed by 4 bases and V by 5 bases; bases with no gene match: 6. The CDR3 length is 15 residues. Germline CDR1 and CDR2: SEHNR and FQNEAQ (reference sequence).

The chain uses TRBV7-3 and TRBJ2-5; D is unresolved. The CDR3 extends over 13 amino acids. The ends were cut back, 4 bases at V and 4 bases at J, with 10 bases in the middle. Germline CDR1 and CDR2: SGHTA and FQGTGA. CDR3 loop: CASSSSNGETQYF. The CDR3 bases are TGTGCCAGCAGCTCCTCCAACGGAGAGACCCAGTACTTC.

The rearrangement uses TRBV6-6 and TRBJ2-2, with 7 bases matching TRBD1. Germline CDR1 MNHNY, CDR2 SVGAGI (reference sequence). This CDR3 is 14 amino acids long. Unmatched junction bases numbered 8, after V lost 6 bases and J lost 7 bases. DNA for the CDR3: TGTGCCAGCAGCTTACTATCAGGGGGCGGGGAGCTGTTTTTT. Translated, it gives CASSLLSGGGELFF.

The chain uses TRBV12-3 or TRBV12-4 and TRBJ2-1; D remains ambiguous. V lost 7 bases and J lost 7, with 8 bases in between. CDR3 length: 11 residues. This CDR3 is CASTLRNEQFF. DNA for the CDR3: TGTGCCAGCACCCTACGAAATGAGCAGTTCTTC.

This chain uses TRBV12-5 with TRBJ1-2; D perhaps matches TRBD1 (6 bases). In germline, CDR1 is LGHNT, CDR2 FRNRAP. The CDR3 runs to 14 residues. The V end was cut by 3 bases, the J end by 4 bases, with 12 bases between. CDR3 DNA sequence: TGTGCTAGTGGTTTTTTGGACAGTTCCTATGGCTACACCTTC. Its translation: CASGFLDSSYGYTF.

V is TRBV5-5 and J is TRBJ1-3, with 12 bases matching TRBD1. From germline, CDR1 is SGHKS and CDR2 YYEKEE (reference sequence). The V gene end was trimmed by 2 bases and the J gene end by 4 bases; junction bases not matched to a gene: 13. This CDR3 spans 19 amino acids. The CDR3 DNA sequence: TGTGCCAGCAGCTTTCTTTACCGGGACAGGGGGCCTTCAGGAAACACCATATATTTT. Its protein is CASSFLYRDRGPSGNTIYF. The full variable domain, in which reference TRBV5-5 and TRBJ1-3 provide the parts outside the CDR3, is DAGVTQSPTHLIKTRGQQVTLRCSPISGHKSVSWYQQVLGQGPQFIFQYYEKEERGRGNFPDRFSARQFPNYSSELNVNALLLGDSALYLCASSFLYRDRGPSGNTIYFGEGSWLTVV.

This clone was detected only once. The J gene is TRBJ1-2, the V gene TRBV5-1, with 8 bases identical to TRBD1. Per the germline V gene, CDR1 is SGHRS and CDR2 is YFSETQ. V trimming: 5 bases; J trimming: 6 bases; junction bases outside the gene matches: 6. The CDR3 covers 13 residues. CDR3 sequence reads: CASRPGQEDGYTF. The CDR3 nucleotides are TGCGCCAGCAGGCCGGGACAGGAGGATGGCTACACCTTC.